Given below is one T cell receptor beta chain in context. The CDR3 length is 17 residues. V gave up 4 bases and J gave up 0 bases, with 20 bases separating them. CDR1 SGDLS and CDR2 YYNGEE come from the germline V gene. The data derive from a study of blood T cells in healthy people across ages. Each donor had around 9.2 milliliters of peripheral blood drawn. Sample-barcoded 5' priming and a J-beta primer mix drove a second PCR of 7 to 11 cycles. From each sample, at least 2.5 million paired-end reads containing CDR3 were obtained. TCRdb re-called the 5' RACE reads with MiXCR, one entry per CDR3 protein. There are fewer than 2 million distinct CDR3 sequences in the sample; 30% to 40% occur only once, and approximately 22% lies in the top ten.

This sequence was found in a human donor in good health. Sequenced material: blood. V gene TRBV9 combines with J gene TRBJ2-7; the D gene is possibly TRBD1 (5 bases). This CDR3 is CASSPHELGAISYEQYF. CDR3 sequence (DNA): TGTGCCAGCAGCCCCCATGAGTTAGGGGCGATCTCCTACGAGCAGTACTTC.